A single sample gave rise to the 26 T cell receptor beta chains below, sequenced in a study of blood T cell repertoires in COVID-19 (dated by TCRdb to 2020 to 2022). Receptor amplification or capture employed the immunoSEQ multiplex PCR assay. TCRdb stores this immuneACCESS table with in-frame sequences only. Part of the clones is absent; in the studies checked, under half of the shortfall reflects unresolved V genes, and no reason is known for the rest. A total of over 110,000 clones appear in this sample, 78% of them only once. More than 1.5% of the sample rests with the top ten. Sequencing was performed on peripheral blood. The receptors shown here come from an older woman with acute or convalescent COVID-19.

The rearrangement links TRBV15 to TRBJ1-6; possible D gene TRBD1, 5 bases. CDR3 length: 15 amino acids. The V gene lost 0 bases and the J gene lost 10 bases, with 13 bases spanning the gap. From germline, CDR1 is LNHNV and CDR2 YYDKDF (reference sequence). The CDR3 region is CATSRDRRVQSPLHF. The CDR3 nucleotides read TGTGCCACCAGCAGAGATCGCAGGGTACAATCACCCCTCCACTTT.

The V gene is TRBV19, the J gene TRBJ2-2, with D perhaps TRBD2 (5 bases). V lost 2 bases, J lost 4 bases, and 14 bases lay in between. Germline CDR1 reads LNHDA; CDR2 reads SQIVND (reference sequence). This CDR3 is built from 16 residues. The CDR3 sequence is CASSIRSGDPTGELFF. The CDR3 DNA reads TGTGCCAGTAGTATAAGGAGCGGAGATCCCACCGGGGAGCTGTTTTTT.

J is TRBJ1-5 and V is TRBV10-3; no reliable D call. V was shortened by 0 bases and J by 4 bases, with 4 bases between the two germline ends. Germline V lookup: CDR1 ENHRY, CDR2 SYGVKD. This CDR3 has 13 residues. The CDR3 region has the DNA TGTGCCATCAGTGAGTCAGCAAATCAGCCCCAGCATTTT. This codes for CAISESANQPQHF.

This clone was seen a single time. The chain recombines TRBV27 with TRBJ2-1; 7 nucleotides match TRBD2. The CDR3 runs to 14 residues. Looked up from germline, CDR1 is MNHEY and CDR2 is SMNVEV (reference sequence). V was pared by 6 bases and J by 4 bases, with 6 bases of the junction left unmatched. Here the CDR3 DNA reads TGTGCCAGCAGATCCAGCGGGACTTACAATGAGCAGTTCTTC. This gives the protein CASRSSGTYNEQFF.

This clone was seen once. The genes are TRBV7-9 and TRBJ1-1; 11 bases line up with TRBD1. Germline assignment: CDR1 SEHNR and CDR2 FQNEAQ (reference sequence). The length of the CDR3 is 14 residues. J was trimmed by 3 bases and V by 4 bases; bases with no gene match: 1. Here the CDR3 DNA reads TGTGCCAGCAGCTGGGACAGGGGGGACACTGAAGCTTTCTTT. This encodes CASSWDRGDTEAFF.

The V call is TRBV2, the J call TRBJ2-2, with D uncertain. The germline V gene encodes CDR1 SNHLY and CDR2 FYNNEI. The CDR3 consists of 13 residues. Trimming stripped 11 bases from V and 2 bases from J, with 12 bases between. CDR3 bases: TGTGCCTCAGCACTACTAAACACCGGGGAGCTGTTTTTT. Translating it yields CASALLNTGELFF.

Only a few counts were recorded for this clone. The rearrangement joins TRBV19 to TRBJ1-5; 8 bases agree with TRBD1. V was clipped by 7 bases and J by 3 bases; unmatched bases: 11. Germline lookup yields CDR1 LNHDA and CDR2 SQIVND (reference sequence). The CDR3 has 16 residues. CDR3: CASKRGQVYDNQPQHF. The DNA of the CDR3 is TGTGCCAGTAAGAGGGGACAGGTATACGACAATCAGCCCCAGCATTTT.

J is TRBJ1-1 and V is TRBV5-1; D perhaps matches TRBD1 (6 bases). The germline V gene has CDR1 SGHRS and CDR2 YFSETQ. The CDR3 extends over 14 amino acids. Trimming shortened V by 4 bases and J by 6 bases, and 16 bases separated the two germline ends. The CDR3 nucleotides read TGCGCCAGCAGCATACATACAGGGTTCGCTGAAGCTTTCTTT. Its translation: CASSIHTGFAEAFF.

Only a few counts were recorded for this clone. The chain employs TRBV14 and TRBJ2-2; D may be TRBD2 (5 bases). This CDR3 comprises 14 residues. Germline V gene sequence: CDR1 SGHDN, CDR2 FVKESK. V lost 6 bases to trimming and J lost 7 bases, with 15 bases between them. DNA for the CDR3: TGTGCCAGCAGTGGACTCGAGTGGAACGGGGAGCTGTTTTTT. It encodes CASSGLEWNGELFF.

V gene TRBV4-2 combines with J gene TRBJ2-2; D not resolved. Germline CDR1 and CDR2: LGHNA and YNFKEQ. V dropped 4 bases and J dropped 6 bases, with 9 bases sitting between them. This CDR3 comprises 13 residues. The CDR3 loop reads CASSPVLSGELFF. The CDR3 bases are TGTGCCAGCAGCCCAGTTTTGTCCGGGGAGCTGTTTTTT.

The CDR3 here is CAWMEGRDTEAFF. DNA for the CDR3: TGTGCCTGGATGGAGGGGAGGGACACTGAAGCTTTCTTT. The chain recombines TRBV30 with TRBJ1-1; D is possibly TRBD1 (5 bases). V was clipped by 4 bases and J by 3 bases, with 12 bases between them. Germline lookup yields CDR1 GTSNPN and CDR2 SVGIG (reference sequence). This CDR3 spans 13 amino acids.

This clone was picked up one time. V and J are TRBV27 and TRBJ2-2; perhaps TRBD1 as D (6 bases). The V end was cut by 5 bases, the J end by 6 bases, with 10 bases between. Germline V gives CDR1 MNHEY, CDR2 SMNVEV (reference sequence). The CDR3 length is 13 residues. This CDR3 is CASSVNRAGELFF. The CDR3, as DNA: TGTGCCAGCAGTGTCAACAGGGCCGGGGAGCTGTTTTTT.

The chain is built from TRBV30 and TRBJ1-5; D perhaps matches TRBD1 (6 bases). Germline V gives CDR1 GTSNPN, CDR2 SVGIG (reference sequence). The CDR3 length is 13 residues. V gave up 3 bases and J gave up 7 bases, with 13 bases separating them. CDR3 bases: TGTGCCTGGAGCCTACAGGGTAACCAGCCCCAGCATTTT. Its protein product is CAWSLQGNQPQHF.

The CDR3 bases are TGTGCCAGCAGTTTCCCGGGACTAGCGAAGACAGATACGCAGTATTTT. Encoded protein: CASSFPGLAKTDTQYF. The chain joins TRBV5-4 to TRBJ2-3; 10 bases are shared with TRBD2. The V gene end was trimmed by 5 bases and the J gene end by 3 bases; junction bases not matched to a gene: 9. CDR3 length equals 16 residues. CDR1 and CDR2 (germline): SGHNT, YYREEE (reference sequence).

V is TRBV2 and J is TRBJ2-7; D ambiguous. Germline values: CDR1 SNHLY, CDR2 FYNNEI. Deletions cut 8 bases from V and 3 bases from J, with 8 bases between. The CDR3 spans 11 residues. CDR3 region: CASGVSYEQYF. The DNA of the CDR3 is TGTGCCAGCGGAGTGAGCTACGAGCAGTACTTC.

V usage is TRBV2 and J usage is TRBJ2-1; 9 bases fit TRBD2. J gave up 8 bases and V 10 bases, and 6 bases lay outside the gene matches. The length of the CDR3 is 12 residues. Germline V gene data show CDR1 as SNHLY and CDR2 as FYNNEI. CDR3 sequence reads: CAKSGRTDEQFF. The CDR3 nucleotides read TGTGCCAAGAGCGGGAGGACGGATGAGCAGTTCTTC.

The genes are TRBV5-1 and TRBJ1-3, with D possibly being TRBD1 (6 bases). There are 13 residues in the CDR3. Germline CDR1 and CDR2: SGHRS and YFSETQ. Trimming took 5 bases from V and 2 from J, leaving 8 bases between them. The DNA for the CDR3 is TGCGCCAGCAGGCAGGGGACTGGAAACACCATATATTTT. Residues: CASRQGTGNTIYF.

V usage is TRBV4-1 and J usage is TRBJ1-1, with 8 bases that match TRBD1. Germline lookup yields CDR1 MGHRA and CDR2 YSYEKL. V lost 0 bases to trimming and J lost 6 bases; unmatched junction nucleotides: 6. This CDR3 contains 15 residues. CDR3 in amino acids: CASSQDHRGISEAFF. The CDR3 DNA follows: TGCGCCAGCAGCCAAGATCACAGGGGGATATCTGAAGCTTTCTTT.

The J gene is TRBJ1-4, the V gene TRBV28, with 10 bases lining up with TRBD1. The germline gives CDR1 MDHEN, CDR2 SYDVKM. V lost 6 bases and J lost 7; bases outside the gene matches: 5. The CDR3 is 14 amino acids. The CDR3 sequence is CASRTGGVGEKLFF. DNA of the CDR3: TGTGCCAGCAGGACAGGGGGCGTCGGTGAAAAACTGTTTTTT.

V is TRBV18 and J is TRBJ2-7, with 11 bases aligning to TRBD2. V dropped 5 bases and J dropped 4; count of bases not matched to a gene: 7. Germline V lookup: CDR1 KGHSH, CDR2 LQKENI. This CDR3 comprises 15 residues. The CDR3 spells CASSKASGRSYEQYF. The CDR3 DNA is TGTGCCAGCTCAAAGGCTAGCGGGAGGTCGTACGAGCAGTACTTC. Full variable domain (remainder filled in from reference TRBV18 and TRBJ2-7): NAGVMQNPRHLVRRRGQEARLRCSPMKGHSHVYWYRQLPEEGLKFMVYLQKENIIDESGMPKERFSAEFPKEGPSILRIQQVVRGDSAAYFCASSKASGRSYEQYFGPGTRLTVT.

This chain connects TRBV19 to TRBJ1-6, with D tentatively TRBD1 (6 bases). This CDR3 is 14 amino acids long. Per germline, CDR1 LNHDA and CDR2 SQIVND (reference sequence). Deletions cut 5 bases from V and 13 bases from J, with 18 bases between. CDR3 bases: TGTGCCAGTAGTTCCGACAGGCTCTCGTCCCCCCTCCACTTT. As protein: CASSSDRLSSPLHF.

The J gene is TRBJ2-1, the V gene TRBV6-5; D unclear. V dropped 6 bases and J dropped 8 bases, with 14 bases sitting between them. Germline CDR1 MNHEY, CDR2 SVGAGI. The CDR3 runs to 13 residues. CDR3 in DNA: TGTGCCAGCAGCACCCCGGTGGTCGATGAGCAGTTCTTC. Its protein product is CASSTPVVDEQFF.

The chain is built from TRBV6-5 and TRBJ2-2; D gene ambiguous. CDR3 length equals 13 residues. Looked up from germline, CDR1 is MNHEY and CDR2 is SVGAGI. V was cut by 10 bases and J by 4 bases, with 13 bases left in between. The CDR3 coding sequence is TGTGCCACCCAGAGTCTAGGCACCGGGGAGCTGTTTTTT. This translates into CATQSLGTGELFF.

The gene calls are TRBV12-3 or TRBV12-4 and TRBJ2-3, with D uncertain. Trimming took off 6 bases at V and 5 bases at J, with 9 bases between the two ends. The CDR3 consists of 12 residues. As DNA, the CDR3 is TGTGCCAGCAGCCCGACTCAAGATACGCAGTATTTT. Translation: CASSPTQDTQYF.

The rearrangement joins TRBV2 to TRBJ1-1; D remains unclear. This CDR3 is built from 14 residues. The V and J ends lost 5 bases and 4 bases respectively, with 14 bases between them. From germline, CDR1 is SNHLY and CDR2 FYNNEI. This CDR3 is CASSLGPTGTEAFF. For the CDR3, the DNA is TGTGCCAGCAGTTTGGGTCCGACGGGCACTGAAGCTTTCTTT.

V gene TRBV18 combines with J gene TRBJ2-2; TRBD1 aligns across 9 bases. The CDR3 is 15 amino acids. Trimming took 1 base from V and 7 from J; bases not matched to a gene: 4. From germline, CDR1 is KGHSH and CDR2 LQKENI. The CDR3 DNA is TGTGCCAGCTCACCACTACAGGGGGCCGTCGGGGAGCTGTTTTTT. Translation: CASSPLQGAVGELFF.